This TCR beta chain emerged from a study of T-cell reconstitution after alpha-beta-depleted transplantation in children. Findings and limits, study-wide: Approximately two months post-transplant, alpha-beta T cells reportedly originated from several hundred expanded graft clones. Hyperexpanded clones declined; after one year, newly produced T cells mostly supplied diversity.

Unique molecular identifiers were incorporated into the prepared TCRbeta library. Via MiXCR, TCRdb re-called the PCR reads, giving one row per CDR3 protein. The profile shows over 400,000 distinct CDR3 sequences, 43% of them singletons. CDR1 and CDR2 (germline): DFQATT, SNEGSKA (reference sequence). The CDR3 runs to 16 residues. V shed 2 bases, J shed 7 bases, and the junction held 10 bases outside the gene matches. Notes on this clonotype: What it recognizes is unknown.

The input for sequencing was PBMCs, taken before TCRalphabeta/CD19-depleted stem cell transplant. The receptor was derived from a girl aged 2 to 10 with aplastic anemia, due to receive a stem cell transplant. The V and J genes are TRBV20-1 and TRBJ2-5, with TRBD2 matching 13 bases. CDR3 region: CSARLGLAGDGGTQYF. CDR3 DNA: TGCAGTGCTAGACTTGGACTAGCGGGAGATGGGGGGACCCAGTACTTC.